The 15 T cell receptor beta chains below all came from one sample that was sequenced in a study of blood T cell repertoires in COVID-19. The repertoire was sequenced with immunoSEQ multiplex PCR; TCRdb's copy has only in-frame clones and lacks some. The sample consists of more than 200,000 clones, around 84% of them appearing once. Sequencing was performed on PBMCs or T cells enriched from blood (not recorded which). The receptors derive from a woman between 45 and 65 years old who had recovered from COVID-19.

The rearrangement joins TRBV11-1 to TRBJ2-1; TRBD1 agrees at 10 bases. J gave up 8 bases and V 5 bases, and 9 bases lay outside the gene matches. The V gene's germline CDR1 is SGHAT and CDR2 FQDESV (reference sequence). The CDR3 spans 15 residues. The CDR3 protein is CASSPGQGVGYEQFF. CDR3 DNA: TGTGCCAGCAGCCCCGGACAGGGGGTAGGGTATGAGCAGTTCTTC. Based on the CDR3 plus reference TRBV11-1 and TRBJ2-1, the full variable domain is EAEVAQSPRYKITEKSQAVAFWCDPISGHATLYWYRQILGQGPELLVQFQDESVVDDSQLPKDRFSAERLKGVDSTLKIQPAELGDSAMYLCASSPGQGVGYEQFFGPGTRLTVL.

The chain combines TRBV10-3 with TRBJ1-1; D is unresolved. Trimming left V 0 bases short and J 4 bases short, with 6 bases between. This CDR3 has 13 residues. In germline, CDR1 is ENHRY, CDR2 SYGVKD. The chain's CDR3 is CAISESSGTEAFF. In DNA form, the CDR3 reads TGTGCCATCAGTGAGTCGAGCGGCACTGAAGCTTTCTTT.

V gene TRBV7-9 combines with J gene TRBJ2-7, with D unresolved. The germline V gene has CDR1 SEHNR and CDR2 FQNEAQ (reference sequence). V lost 5 bases, J lost 6 bases, and 8 bases lay in between. The CDR3 covers 11 residues. CDR3 coding DNA: TGTGCCAGCAGCAGATGGAGCGAGCAGTACTTC. This codes for CASSRWSEQYF. Based on the CDR3 plus reference TRBV7-9 and TRBJ2-7, the full variable domain is DTGVSQNPRHKITKRGQNVTFRCDPISEHNRLYWYRQTLGQGPEFLTYFQNEAQLEKSRLLSDRFSAERPKGSFSTLEIQRTEQGDSAMYLCASSRWSEQYFGPGTRLTVT.

This clone was recorded a few times. The chain combines TRBV18 with TRBJ2-5; perhaps TRBD1 as D (6 bases). In germline, CDR1 is KGHSH, CDR2 LQKENI. The V gene lost 3 bases and the J gene lost 1 base, with 15 bases spanning the gap. CDR3 length: 16 residues. As DNA, the CDR3 is TGTGCCAGCTCACCTCTGCCGGGACAACTCCAAGAGACCCAGTACTTC. It translates to CASSPLPGQLQETQYF.

V and J are TRBV5-1 and TRBJ2-1; D perhaps matches TRBD2 (5 bases). With 2 bases removed from V and 7 bases from J, the gap between germline ends came to 16 bases. The length of the CDR3 is 15 residues. CDR1 SGHRS and CDR2 YFSETQ come from the germline V gene. The CDR3, as DNA: TGCGCCAGCAGCTTTGTTGGGCCGGAGGAAAATGAGCAGTTCTTC. This encodes CASSFVGPEENEQFF.

This clone was counted a few times. The chain carries TRBV7-8 and TRBJ2-1; the D gene is possibly TRBD1 (5 bases). The V and J ends lost 8 bases and 0 bases respectively, with 14 bases between them. From germline, CDR1 is SGHVS and CDR2 FQNEAQ. This CDR3 has 15 amino acids. CDR3 DNA: TGTGCCAGCCGAACGGATGGGGCCTCCTACAATGAGCAGTTCTTC. Translation gives CASRTDGASYNEQFF.

This chain links TRBV4-1 with TRBJ2-7; 13 nucleotides line up with TRBD2. This CDR3 has 15 amino acids. V dropped 4 bases and J dropped 3; count of bases not matched to a gene: 3. CDR1 and CDR2 from the germline V gene are MGHRA and YSYEKL. The CDR3 loop is CASSLRTSGSYEQYF. The DNA for the CDR3 is TGCGCCAGCAGCCTCCGGACTAGCGGGAGCTACGAGCAGTACTTC.

The rearrangement uses TRBV6-2 or TRBV6-3 and TRBJ2-7; D unresolved. V was trimmed by 4 bases and J by 3 bases, leaving 10 bases between them. The CDR3 totals 13 residues. Germline loops: CDR1 MNHEY, CDR2 SVGEGT. The CDR3 reads CASSSRSVYEQYF. The CDR3 DNA reads as TGTGCCAGCAGTTCCCGCAGCGTCTACGAGCAGTACTTC.

J is TRBJ2-3 and V is TRBV5-5; D might be TRBD2 (5 bases). The CDR3 runs 16 residues. Trimming stripped 0 bases from V and 7 bases from J, with 18 bases between. Germline V gene lookup returns CDR1 SGHKS and CDR2 YYEKEE (reference sequence). The DNA for the CDR3 is TGTGCCAGCAGCTTGGTAACGGGGATTCCCCCAAATACGCAGTATTTT. Translating gives CASSLVTGIPPNTQYF.

The genes are TRBV29-1 and TRBJ1-6, with D perhaps matching TRBD1 (5 bases). Germline V gene lookup returns CDR1 SQVTM and CDR2 ANQGSEA. V was cut by 6 bases and J by 9 bases, with 15 bases left in between. This CDR3 has 13 amino acids. The CDR3 reads CSVQTARASPLHF. CDR3 DNA: TGCAGCGTCCAAACGGCCAGGGCTTCACCCCTCCACTTT.

This clone has only one observation. The rearrangement uses TRBV28 and TRBJ1-5; D gene uncertain. Trimming took 3 bases from V and 7 from J, leaving 10 bases between them. Germline V gene lookup returns CDR1 MDHEN and CDR2 SYDVKM. The CDR3 loop spans 13 amino acids. The CDR3 region is CASSLPPEQPQHF. The CDR3 coding sequence is TGTGCCAGCAGTTTGCCGCCGGAGCAGCCCCAGCATTTT.

The chain combines TRBV2 with TRBJ1-4; TRBD1 agrees at 8 bases. J was trimmed by 4 bases and V by 9 bases; bases with no gene match: 4. CDR1 SNHLY and CDR2 FYNNEI come from the germline V gene. The CDR3 consists of 13 residues. The CDR3 DNA is TGTGCCAGTGCAGGGGGCATTAATGAAAAACTGTTTTTT. The encoded protein is CASAGGINEKLFF.

The chain carries TRBV9 and TRBJ2-2; weak D call: TRBD2 (5 bases). Per germline, CDR1 SGDLS and CDR2 YYNGEE. The V end was cut by 0 bases, the J end by 0 bases, with 9 bases between. CDR3 length equals 16 residues. The CDR3 nucleotides read TGTGCCAGCAGCGTAGATCCGGGATCGAACACCGGGGAGCTGTTTTTT. Its translation: CASSVDPGSNTGELFF.

The count of this clone is one. This chain joins TRBV19 and TRBJ2-5; D unclear. This CDR3 has 13 amino acids. The V and J ends lost 2 bases and 5 bases respectively, with 9 bases between them. CDR1 LNHDA and CDR2 SQIVND come from the germline V gene (reference sequence). The CDR3 protein is CASSITLGETQYF. In nucleotides, the CDR3 is TGTGCCAGTAGTATAACCCTAGGTGAGACCCAGTACTTC.

This clone was seen once. The rearrangement uses TRBV2 and TRBJ2-2; TRBD1 is a possible D gene (5 bases). The CDR3 loop spans 16 amino acids. The germline V gene has CDR1 SNHLY and CDR2 FYNNEI. Trimming stripped 4 bases from V and 0 bases from J, with 12 bases between. The DNA of the CDR3 is TGTGCCAGCAGTGCCTCGAGGACAACGAACACCGGGGAGCTGTTTTTT. Its protein is CASSASRTTNTGELFF.